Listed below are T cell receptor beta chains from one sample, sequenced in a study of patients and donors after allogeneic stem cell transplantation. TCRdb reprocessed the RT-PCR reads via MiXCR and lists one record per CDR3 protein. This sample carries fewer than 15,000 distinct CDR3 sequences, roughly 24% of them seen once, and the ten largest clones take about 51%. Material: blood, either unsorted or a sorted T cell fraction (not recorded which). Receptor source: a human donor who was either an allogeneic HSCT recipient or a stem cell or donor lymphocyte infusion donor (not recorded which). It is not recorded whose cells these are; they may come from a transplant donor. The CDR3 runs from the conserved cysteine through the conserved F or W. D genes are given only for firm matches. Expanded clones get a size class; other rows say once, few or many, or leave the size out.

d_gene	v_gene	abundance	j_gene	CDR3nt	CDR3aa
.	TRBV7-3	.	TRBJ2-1	TGTGCCAGCAGCCGGAACCCTAGCGCGAGCTCCTACAATGAGCAGTTCTTC	CASSRNPSASSYNEQFF
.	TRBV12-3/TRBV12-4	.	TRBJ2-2	TGTGCCAGCAGTTTACGGGGGGAGCTGTTTTTT	CASSLRGELFF
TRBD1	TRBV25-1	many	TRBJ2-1	TGTGCCAGCACCCCCGGACAGGCAGCCTACAATGAGCAGTTCTTC	CASTPGQAAYNEQFF
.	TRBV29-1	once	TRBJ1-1	TGCAGCGTTCCAACGGCGGGTACTGAAGCTTTGTTT	CSVPTAGTEALF
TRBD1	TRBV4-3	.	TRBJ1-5	TGCGCCAGCAGCCAAGTCGATGGGCAGGGGGATAGCAATCAGCCCCAGCATTTT	CASSQVDGQGDSNQPQHF
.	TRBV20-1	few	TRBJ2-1	TGCAGTGCTAGCCCTCTCAATGAGCAGTTCTTC	CSASPLNEQFF
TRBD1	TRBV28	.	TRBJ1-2	TGTGCCAGCAGTTTCGGGACAGGGGGCAACTATGGCTACACCTTC	CASSFGTGGNYGYTF
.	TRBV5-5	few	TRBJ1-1	TGTGCCAGCAGTCCAGACTGGGAGAACACTGAAGCTTTCTTT	CASSPDWENTEAFF
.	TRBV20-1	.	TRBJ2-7	TGCAGTGCTCCACGAAACCAGGGTTGGGGGTCCTACGAGCAGTACTTC	CSAPRNQGWGSYEQYF
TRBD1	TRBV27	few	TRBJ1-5	TGTGCCAGCAGAGGACTAGGACAGGGGCATCAGCCCCAGCATTTT	CASRGLGQGHQPQHF
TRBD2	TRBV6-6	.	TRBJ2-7	TGTGCCAGCAGCGGTATCTCCGGGACTAGCGGGCCGTACTTC	CASSGISGTSGPYF
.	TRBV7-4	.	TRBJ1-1	TGTGCCAGCAGCCCTCTGAGAGCGAAAGGTTGTGCTTTCTTT	CASSPLRAKGCAFF
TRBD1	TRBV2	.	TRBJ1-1	TGTGCCAGCAGGTACAGGGGGTTTAACACTGAAGCTTTCTTT	CASRYRGFNTEAFF
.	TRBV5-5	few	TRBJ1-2	TGTGCCAGCAGCTTGGACAGGGTCATCTCTGGCTACACCTTC	CASSLDRVISGYTF
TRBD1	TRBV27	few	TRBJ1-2	TGTGCCAGCAGTTTATTAGGGGACAGTGAAAACTATGGCTACACCTTC	CASSLLGDSENYGYTF
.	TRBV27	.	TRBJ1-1	TGTGCCAGCAAATTGTGGTTATTGAACACTGAAGCTTTCTTT	CASKLWLLNTEAFF
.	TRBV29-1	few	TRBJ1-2	TGCAGCGGTTTACAGGGTTCCGACTATGGCTACACCTTC	CSGLQGSDYGYTF
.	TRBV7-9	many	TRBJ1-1	TGTGCCAGCAGCTTAGTAGGACAGCTGAACACTGAAGCTTTCTTT	CASSLVGQLNTEAFF
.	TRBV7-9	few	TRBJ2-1	TGTGCCAGCAGACCCATGAGGGCGGCCTACAATGAGCAGTTCTTC	CASRPMRAAYNEQFF
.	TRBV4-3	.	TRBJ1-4	TGCGCCAGCAGCCACCTAGGTAGGGGCGTGAATGAAAAACTGTTTTTT	CASSHLGRGVNEKLFF
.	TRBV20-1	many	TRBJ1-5	TGCAGTGCTAGCGTACCTTCCTCAGGGAGGGATCAGCCCCAGCATTTT	CSASVPSSGRDQPQHF
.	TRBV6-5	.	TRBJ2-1	TGTGCCAGCGCCAAATGGGGGAGGAATGAGCAGTTCTTC	CASAKWGRNEQFF
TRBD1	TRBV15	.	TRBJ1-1	TGTGCCACCAGCAGCCCGACAGGGGCCGGGCTGAACACTGAAGCTTTCTTT	CATSSPTGAGLNTEAFF
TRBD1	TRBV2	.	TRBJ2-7	TGTGCCAGCAGCGAGGCGGGGACAGGACCCTACGAGCAGTACTTC	CASSEAGTGPYEQYF
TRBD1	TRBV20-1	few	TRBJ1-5	TGCAGTGCCCCACGACAGGGAAACAATCAGCCCCAGCATTTT	CSAPRQGNNQPQHF
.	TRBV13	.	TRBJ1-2	TGTGCCAGCACCGTCGTAAGGACCACAGCTAACTATGGCTACACCTTC	CASTVVRTTANYGYTF
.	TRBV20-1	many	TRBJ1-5	TGCAGTGCTAGAGCGGCAGGGTCCGGGCAGCCCCAGCATTTT	CSARAAGSGQPQHF
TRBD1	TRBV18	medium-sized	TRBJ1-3	TGTGCCAGCTCAGCGGGACAGCACTCTGGAAACACCATATATTTT	CASSAGQHSGNTIYF
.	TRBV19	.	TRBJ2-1	TGTGCCAGTAGTGAGGGAATCTATGGTGAGCAGTTCTTC	CASSEGIYGEQFF
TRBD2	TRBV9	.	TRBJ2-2	TGTGCCAGCAGCGTGACCGGGAGGCCGGGCACCGGGGAGCTGTTTTTT	CASSVTGRPGTGELFF
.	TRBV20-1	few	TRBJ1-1	TGCAGCTTCTGCGACAGGCGGTTTGATGAAGCTTTCTTT	CSFCDRRFDEAFF
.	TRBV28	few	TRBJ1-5	TGTGCCAGCAGTTTAAACCTTAGCAATCAGCCCCAGCATTTT	CASSLNLSNQPQHF
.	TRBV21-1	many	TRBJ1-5	TGTGCCAGCAGCAAAGCTGGCGGAGGTCAGCCCCAGCATTTT	CASSKAGGGQPQHF
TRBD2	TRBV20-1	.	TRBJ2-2	TGCAGTGCTAGTAAGGCGGGAGGGCCCGGGGAGCTGTTTTTT	CSASKAGGPGELFF
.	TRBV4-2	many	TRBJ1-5	TGTGCCAGCAGCCAAGTCCGGGCAGGGCCTGGCAATCAGCCCCAGCATTTT	CASSQVRAGPGNQPQHF
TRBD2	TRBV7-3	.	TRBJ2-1	TGTGCCAGCAGCTTAAATTCCTTCAGGCTAGCGGAGAACAATGAGCAGTTCTTC	CASSLNSFRLAENNEQFF
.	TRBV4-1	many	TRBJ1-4	TGCGCCAGCAGCCAAGGGATAGTGGAAAAACTGTTTTTT	CASSQGIVEKLFF
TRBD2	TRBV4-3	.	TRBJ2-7	TGCGCCAGCAGCCAATCTGGACTAGCGGGATCCCACGAGCAGTACTTC	CASSQSGLAGSHEQYF
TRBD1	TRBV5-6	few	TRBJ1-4	TGTGCCAGCAGCTCACAGGGGGCTACTAATGAAAAACTGTTTTTT	CASSSQGATNEKLFF
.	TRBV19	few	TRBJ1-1	TGTGCCAGTGCTTCAGGGCATAACACTGAAGCTTTCTTT	CASASGHNTEAFF
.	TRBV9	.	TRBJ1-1	TGTGCCAGCAGCCCCCGTGCCGCCCTGAACACTGAAGCTTTCTTT	CASSPRAALNTEAFF
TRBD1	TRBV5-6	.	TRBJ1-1	TGTGCCAGCAGCTTGTTCGGACAGGGGGCGCGTACTGAAGCTTTCTTT	CASSLFGQGARTEAFF
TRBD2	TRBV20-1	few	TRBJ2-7	TGCAGTGCTAGGGAGTGGGCTAGCGGATCCTACGAGCAGTACTTC	CSAREWASGSYEQYF
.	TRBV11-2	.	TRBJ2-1	TGTGCCAGCAGCTTACTCGAAGGGGGTGAGCAGTTCTTC	CASSLLEGGEQFF
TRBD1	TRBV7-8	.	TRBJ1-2	TGTGCCAGCAGCCCAGGGGACAGGGAGAACTATGGCTACACCTTC	CASSPGDRENYGYTF
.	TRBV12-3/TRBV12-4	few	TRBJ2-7	TGTGCCAGCAGTTCGCCCCGAGGGGTTTCCTACGAGCAGTACTTC	CASSSPRGVSYEQYF
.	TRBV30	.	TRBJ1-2	TGTGCCTGGAGTGGGCCCCTTGAGTACACCTTC	CAWSGPLEYTF
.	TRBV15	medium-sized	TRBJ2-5	TGTGCCACCAGCAGAGATATGGGGGAGTGGGAGACCCAGTACTTC	CATSRDMGEWETQYF
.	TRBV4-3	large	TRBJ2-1	TGCGCCAGCAGCCAGTTGCTAGCTAATGAGCAGTTCTTC	CASSQLLANEQFF
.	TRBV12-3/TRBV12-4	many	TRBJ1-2	TGTGCCAGCAGTTTGGGAAGCCGCCTCTATGGCTACACCTTC	CASSLGSRLYGYTF
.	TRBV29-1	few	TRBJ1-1	TGCAGCGTTCCCTGGCCCGATGGACTTCGGACTGAAGCTTTCTTT	CSVPWPDGLRTEAFF
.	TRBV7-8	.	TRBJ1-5	TGTGCCAGCAGCTTAGGGGGCGGTCAGCCCCAGCATTTT	CASSLGGGQPQHF
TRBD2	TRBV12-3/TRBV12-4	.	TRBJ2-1	TGTGCCAGCAGTTTCAGACTAGCGGGAGGGCCCGTCTACAATGAGCAGTTCTTC	CASSFRLAGGPVYNEQFF
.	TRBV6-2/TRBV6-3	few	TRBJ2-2	TGTGCCAGCAGTGCGGGACTTACCACCGGGGAGCTGTTTTTT	CASSAGLTTGELFF
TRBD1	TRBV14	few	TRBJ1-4	TGTGCCAGCAGCCAAGCCGGGACAGGAAATGAAAAACTGTTTTTT	CASSQAGTGNEKLFF
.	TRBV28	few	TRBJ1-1	TGTGCCAGCAGTTTAACAGGGTCGAGCGCTAAAGCTTTCTTT	CASSLTGSSAKAFF
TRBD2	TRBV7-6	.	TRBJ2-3	TGTGCCAGCAGCATGACTAGCGGGGCCCCTGCAGATACGCAGTATTTT	CASSMTSGAPADTQYF
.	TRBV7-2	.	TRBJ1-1	TGTGCCAGCAGCTTAAAACCTCCGGGACCTCCTGGGGCTTTCTTT	CASSLKPPGPPGAFF